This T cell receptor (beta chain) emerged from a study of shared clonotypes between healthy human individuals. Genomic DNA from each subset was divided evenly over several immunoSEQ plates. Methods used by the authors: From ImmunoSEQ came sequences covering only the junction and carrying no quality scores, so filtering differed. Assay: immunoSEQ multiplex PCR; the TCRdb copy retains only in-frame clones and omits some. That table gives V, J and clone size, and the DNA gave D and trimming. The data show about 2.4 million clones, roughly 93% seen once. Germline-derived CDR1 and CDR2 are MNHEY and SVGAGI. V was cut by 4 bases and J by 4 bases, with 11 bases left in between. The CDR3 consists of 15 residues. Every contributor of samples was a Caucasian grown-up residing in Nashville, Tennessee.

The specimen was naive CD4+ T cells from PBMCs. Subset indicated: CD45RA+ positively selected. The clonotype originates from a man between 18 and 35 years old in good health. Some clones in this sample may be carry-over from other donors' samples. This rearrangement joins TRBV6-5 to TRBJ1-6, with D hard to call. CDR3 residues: CASSFGRHYNSPLHF. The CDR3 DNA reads TGTGCCAGCAGTTTCGGCAGGCATTATAATTCACCCCTCCACTTT.